What follows is one T cell receptor (beta chain) and its context. The entry originates in a study of blood T cell repertoires in COVID-19. Study-wide background: The United States, Italy and Spain supplied acute and convalescent COVID-19 samples. The analysed material was cDNA or gDNA that came from T cells, B-cell-depleted T cells, or PBMCs.

This CDR3 spans 13 amino acids. From germline, CDR1 is PRHDT and CDR2 FYEKMQ (reference sequence). V was clipped by 3 bases and J by 8 bases; unmatched bases: 5. In the original analysis: Reference gene primer amplification gave nucleated cell count estimates. Sequencing was performed with immunoSEQ multiplex PCR; in TCRdb, only in-frame clones are kept and a portion is missing. V, J and clone size were drawn from that table, and D and trimming were deduced from the DNA. The table records some 300,000 clones, around four fifths of them present only once. The specimen sequenced was peripheral blood. The TCR originated in a woman aged 45-60 years with active or convalescent COVID-19. The gene calls are TRBV13 and TRBJ1-2, with TRBD1 matching over 8 bases. CDR3 DNA: TGTGCCAGCAGCTTGACAGGGGAAAACGGCTACACCTTC. Its protein product is CASSLTGENGYTF.